This T cell receptor beta chain was obtained from a study of T-cell reconstitution after alpha-beta-depleted transplantation in children. A few counts support this clonotype. CDR1 LGHNA and CDR2 YNFKEQ come from the germline V gene. V was trimmed by 0 bases and J by 7 bases, leaving 13 bases between them. There are 14 residues in the CDR3. A library of TCRbeta sequences, prepared with unique molecular identifiers, was generated. From the PCR reads, TCRdb called clonotypes with MiXCR, one entry per CDR3 protein. The data hold about 980,000 distinct CDR3 sequences, with about 30% observed a single time.

Sample: PBMCs, mostly from graft donor cells, taken 360 days after TCRalphabeta/CD19-depleted stem cell transplant. The J gene is TRBJ2-7, the V gene TRBV4-2; D uncertain. The receptor was isolated from a boy younger than two who had a stem cell transplant for SCID, so the T cells may come from the graft donor. DNA of the CDR3: TGTGCCAGCAGCCAAGATGAACAGTTGCAAGAGCAGTACTTC. Its protein is CASSQDEQLQEQYF.